Reported below is one TCR beta chain. No antigen is known for it. One base away there is no much larger clone; base qualities are not given. The time point label of this sample denotes: sample taken at primary tumor resection. Without any cell sorting, TCR sequencing was performed on whole RNA extracted either from tumor and nontumor lung tissue or from cryopreserved PBMC samples. Samples were obtained from approximately 70 patients with early-stage, untreated non-small cell lung cancer from the lung TRACERx cohort. Only patients for whom sufficient RNA was available from at least two tumor regions were selected for TCR sequencing. The data were obtained in a study of spatial heterogeneity in lung cancer (dated by TCRdb to about 2019). For the wider study: More beta-chain than alpha-chain transcripts were consistently detected, likely reflecting higher beta-chain transcript abundance. TCR alpha and beta repertoires were quantitatively compared across multiple tumor regions, matched nontumor lung and blood in non-small cell lung cancer. At surgery, about 210 tumor regions, 61 to 75 matched nontumor lung samples and 50 to 60 PBMC samples were TCR-sequenced for both alpha and beta chains. The study linked features of the TCR repertoire to counts of nonsynonymous mutations, which were determined by whole-exome sequencing of tumor tissue. In the raw uncorrected reads, each unique combination of TCR and UMI appeared more than ten times on average. Summary of the overall study and its limitations: Ubiquitous expanded tumor TCRs were detected in blood more often at tumor resection than at routine follow-up. Confirming at a functional level the hypothesis that regional TCRs recognize regional mutations was considered to require additional single-cell paired TCR alpha and beta sequencing.

The germline V gene (reference sequence) specifies GTSNPN as CDR1 and SVGIG as CDR2. Trimming takes 0 bases off V and 5 bases off J; junction bases not matched to a gene: 8. From the cysteine up to the phenylalanine, the CDR3 has a length of 15 residues. The CDR3 DNA has 45 bases and is translated from base 1. The library was made by 5' RACE. The data were produced on a NextSeq 500. The TCR library protocol attached a unique molecular identifier to each TCR cDNA molecule to allow correction of PCR and sequencing errors. Per the original workflow: TCR identification, UMI-based error correction and CDR3 extraction were performed with Decombinator tools. Expanded TCRs were defined as those above a frequency of 2 per 1,000, corresponding to the top 1% of the tumor frequency distribution. Rényi diversity was computed with the R vegan package after subsampling each repertoire 100 times to 5,000 TCRs. CDR3 similarity networks were constructed using string-kernel similarity of amino acid triplets, with links drawn between CDR3s whose pairwise similarity was above 0.82. TCRdb trimmed the raw reads at Q25, called clones with MiXCR and kept productive beta chains. CDR3 protein sequences are deduplicated, and each keeps its most common genes and DNA. These V and J calls derive from TCRdb rather than the authors' analysis. The sample contains about 82,000 distinct CDR3 sequences, 10% to 15% of them found a single time. The top ten constitute approximately 4.6% of the sample.

The source of this sequence is a male donor with early-stage non-small cell lung cancer. The rearranged chain carries TRBV30 and TRBJ2-7, with 9 bases in between that match TRBD1. The sequencing here drew on PBMCs, taken at surgery. The DNA is as follows: TGTGCCTGGAGTGTAGGGGGACAGGGAGCCCACGAGCAGTACTTC. The resulting protein is CAWSVGGQGAHEQYF. Beyond the CDR3, the reference TRBV30 and TRBJ2-7 genes provide the residues; the full variable domain reads: SQTIHQWPATLVQPVGSPLSLECTVEGTSNPNLYWYRQAAGRGLQLLFYSVGIGQISSEVPQNLSASRPQDRQFILSSKKLLLSDSGFYLCAWSVGGQGAHEQYFGPGTRLTVT.